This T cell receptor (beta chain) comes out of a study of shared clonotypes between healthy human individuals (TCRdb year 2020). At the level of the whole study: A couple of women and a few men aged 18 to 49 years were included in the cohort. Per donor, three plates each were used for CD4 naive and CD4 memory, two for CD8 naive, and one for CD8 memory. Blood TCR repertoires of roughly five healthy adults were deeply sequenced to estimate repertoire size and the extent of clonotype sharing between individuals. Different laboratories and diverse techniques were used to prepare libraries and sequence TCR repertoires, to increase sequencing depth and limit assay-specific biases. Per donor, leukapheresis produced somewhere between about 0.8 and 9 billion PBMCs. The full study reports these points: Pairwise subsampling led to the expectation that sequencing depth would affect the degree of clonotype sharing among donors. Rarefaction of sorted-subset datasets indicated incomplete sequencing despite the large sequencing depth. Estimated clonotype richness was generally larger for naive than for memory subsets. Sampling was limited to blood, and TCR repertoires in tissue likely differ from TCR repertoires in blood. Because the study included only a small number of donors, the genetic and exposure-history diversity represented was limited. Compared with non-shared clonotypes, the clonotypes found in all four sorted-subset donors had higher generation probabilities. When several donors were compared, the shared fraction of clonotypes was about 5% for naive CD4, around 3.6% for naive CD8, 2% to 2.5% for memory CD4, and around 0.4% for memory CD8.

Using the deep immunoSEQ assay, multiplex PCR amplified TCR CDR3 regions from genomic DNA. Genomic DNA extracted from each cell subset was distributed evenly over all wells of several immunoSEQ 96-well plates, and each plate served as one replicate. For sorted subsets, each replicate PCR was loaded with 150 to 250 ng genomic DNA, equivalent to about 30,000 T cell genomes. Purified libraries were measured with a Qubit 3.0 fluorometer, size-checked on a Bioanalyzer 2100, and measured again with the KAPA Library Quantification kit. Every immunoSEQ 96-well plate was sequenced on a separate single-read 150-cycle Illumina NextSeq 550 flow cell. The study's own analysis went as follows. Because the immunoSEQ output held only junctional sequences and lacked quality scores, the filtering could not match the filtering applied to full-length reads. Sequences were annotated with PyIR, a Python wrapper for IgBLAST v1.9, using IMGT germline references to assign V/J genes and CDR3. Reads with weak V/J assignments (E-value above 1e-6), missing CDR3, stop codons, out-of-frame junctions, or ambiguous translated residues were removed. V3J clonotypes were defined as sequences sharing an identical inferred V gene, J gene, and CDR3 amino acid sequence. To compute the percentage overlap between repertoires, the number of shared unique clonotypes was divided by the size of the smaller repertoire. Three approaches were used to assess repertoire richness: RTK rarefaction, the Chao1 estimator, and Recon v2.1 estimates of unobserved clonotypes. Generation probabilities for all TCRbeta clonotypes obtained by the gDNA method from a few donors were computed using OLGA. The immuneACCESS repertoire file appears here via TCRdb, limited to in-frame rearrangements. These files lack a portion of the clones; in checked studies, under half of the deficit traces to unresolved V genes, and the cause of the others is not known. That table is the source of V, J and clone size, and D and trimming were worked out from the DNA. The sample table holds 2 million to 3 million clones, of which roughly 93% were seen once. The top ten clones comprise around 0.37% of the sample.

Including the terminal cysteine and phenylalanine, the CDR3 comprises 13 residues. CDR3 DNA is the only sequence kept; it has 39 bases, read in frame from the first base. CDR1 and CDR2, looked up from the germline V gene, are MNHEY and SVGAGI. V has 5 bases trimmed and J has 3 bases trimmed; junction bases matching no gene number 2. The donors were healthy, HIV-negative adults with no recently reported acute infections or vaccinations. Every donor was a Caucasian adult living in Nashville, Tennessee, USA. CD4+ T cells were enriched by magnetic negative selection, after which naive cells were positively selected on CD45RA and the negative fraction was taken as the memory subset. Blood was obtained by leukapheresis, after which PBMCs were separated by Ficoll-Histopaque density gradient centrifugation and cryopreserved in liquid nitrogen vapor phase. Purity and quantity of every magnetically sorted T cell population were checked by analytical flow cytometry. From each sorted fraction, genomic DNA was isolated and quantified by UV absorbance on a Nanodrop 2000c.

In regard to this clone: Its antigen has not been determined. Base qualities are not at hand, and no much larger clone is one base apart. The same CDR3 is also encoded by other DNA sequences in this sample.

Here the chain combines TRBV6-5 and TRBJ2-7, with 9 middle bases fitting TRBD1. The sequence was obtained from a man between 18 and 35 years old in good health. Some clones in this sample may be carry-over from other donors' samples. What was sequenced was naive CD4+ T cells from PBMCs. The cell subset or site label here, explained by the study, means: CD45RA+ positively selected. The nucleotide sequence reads TGTGCCAGCAGTAGACAGGGGGTCTACGAGCAGTACTTC. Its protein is CASSRQGVYEQYF.